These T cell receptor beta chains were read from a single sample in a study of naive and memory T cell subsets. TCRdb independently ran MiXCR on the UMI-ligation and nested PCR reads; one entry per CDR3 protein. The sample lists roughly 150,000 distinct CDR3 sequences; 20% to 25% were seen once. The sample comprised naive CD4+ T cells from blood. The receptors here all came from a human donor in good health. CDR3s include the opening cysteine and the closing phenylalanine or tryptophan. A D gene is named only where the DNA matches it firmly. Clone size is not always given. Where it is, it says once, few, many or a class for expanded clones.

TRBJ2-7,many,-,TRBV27,TGTGCCAGCAGTTTATTTTACAGAAGAGACGAGCAGTACTTC,CASSLFYRRDEQYF
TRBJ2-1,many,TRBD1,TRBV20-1,TGCAGTGCTGGGGACAGGTGGAAAAATGAGCAGTTCTTC,CSAGDRWKNEQFF
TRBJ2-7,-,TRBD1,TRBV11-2,TGTGCCAGCAACTCTCAGAACAGGGGGGACGAGCAGTACTTC,CASNSQNRGDEQYF
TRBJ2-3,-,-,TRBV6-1,TGTGCCAGCAGTGACAGGGGCACAGATACGCAGTATTTT,CASSDRGTDTQYF
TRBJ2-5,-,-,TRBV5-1,TGCGCCAGCAGCAAGGACCCCGTGAGGGAGACCCAGTACTTC,CASSKDPVRETQYF
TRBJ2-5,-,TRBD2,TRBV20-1,TGCAGTGCTAGACCCCGTGGCGGGAGAATGATAGAGACCCAGTACTTC,CSARPRGGRMIETQYF
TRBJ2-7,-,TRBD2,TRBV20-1,TGCAGTGCTAGATATCTAGCGGGAGGGCCTGGGGACGAGCAGTACTTC,CSARYLAGGPGDEQYF
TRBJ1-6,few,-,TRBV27,TGTGCCAGCAGTCCATGGACCCAACGGAATTCACCCCTCCACTTT,CASSPWTQRNSPLHF
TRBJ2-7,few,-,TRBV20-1,TGCACCCAGTGCCTCTCCTACGAGCAGTACTTC,CTQCLSYEQYF
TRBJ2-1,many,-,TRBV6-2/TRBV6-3,TGTGCCAGCAGTTATGTGGCCGGTAGCGGTTACAATGAGCAGTTCTTC,CASSYVAGSGYNEQFF
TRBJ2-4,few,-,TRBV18,TGTGCCAGCTCACGATCCGGAGTGACAGGCGGGGACATTCAGTACTTC,CASSRSGVTGGDIQYF
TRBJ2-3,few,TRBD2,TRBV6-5,TGTGCCAGCAGCACAACGGGAGGGACAGATACGCAGTATTTT,CASSTTGGTDTQYF
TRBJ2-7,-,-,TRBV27,TGTGCCAGCAGTTTCCCTCGGGGGAAGACCTACGAGCAGTACTTC,CASSFPRGKTYEQYF
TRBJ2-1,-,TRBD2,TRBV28,TGTGCCAGCAGTTCCGCCGGGACTAGCGGGAGAGGTGAGCAGTTCTTC,CASSSAGTSGRGEQFF
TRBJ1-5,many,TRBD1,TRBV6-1,TGTGCCAGCAGTGGACAGGGAAACAATCAGCCCCAGCATTTT,CASSGQGNNQPQHF